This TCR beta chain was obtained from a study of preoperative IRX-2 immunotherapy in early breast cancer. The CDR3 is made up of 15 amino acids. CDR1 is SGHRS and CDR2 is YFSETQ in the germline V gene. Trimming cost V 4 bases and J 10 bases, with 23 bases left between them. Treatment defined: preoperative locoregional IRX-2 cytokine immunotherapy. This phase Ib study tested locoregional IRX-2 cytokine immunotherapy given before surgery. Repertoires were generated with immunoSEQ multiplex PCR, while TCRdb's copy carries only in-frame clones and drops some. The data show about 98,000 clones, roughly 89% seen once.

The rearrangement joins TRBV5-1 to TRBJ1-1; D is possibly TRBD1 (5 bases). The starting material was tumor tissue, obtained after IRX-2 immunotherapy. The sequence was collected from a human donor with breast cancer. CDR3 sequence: CASSQLDEGSDRAFF. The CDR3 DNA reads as TGCGCCAGCAGCCAATTGGATGAGGGGAGTGATCGAGCTTTCTTT.